Shown below are 23 T cell receptor beta chains from a single sample sequenced in a study of early T cells in non-severe SARS-CoV-2 infection. MiXCR, applied by TCRdb to the 5' RACE reads, yields one record per CDR3 protein. The sample holds some 57,000 distinct CDR3 sequences, 9.5% to 15% seen once. The material sequenced was whole blood. Source of these receptors: an adult who was a healthcare worker with PCR-confirmed SARS-CoV-2 infection or an uninfected control (not recorded which).

As for this clonotype: A read error may be the cause here, since a much bigger clone is one base away. The V call is TRBV7-3, the J call TRBJ2-1, with D uncertain. The CDR3 is made up of 16 amino acids. Germline V gene lookup returns CDR1 SGHTA and CDR2 FQGTGA. The CDR3 loop is CASSLTVHNSCNEQFF. CDR3 nucleotide sequence: TGTGCCAGCAGCTTAACAGTCCACAACTCCTGCAATGAGCAGTTCTTC.

This clonotype was counted between two and nine times. The genes are TRBV3-1 and TRBJ1-5, with D uncertain. Looked up from germline, CDR1 is LGHDT and CDR2 is YNNKEL (reference sequence). This CDR3 has 12 residues. V was trimmed by 0 bases and J by 7 bases, leaving 4 bases between them. CDR3 protein: CASSQDKQPQHF. CDR3 sequence (DNA): TGTGCCAGCAGCCAAGATAAGCAGCCCCAGCATTTT.

This clonotype appeared many times. The rearrangement joins TRBV6-2 or TRBV6-3 to TRBJ2-7; the D gene could be TRBD1 or TRBD2 (5 bases each). The CDR3 contains 14 residues. CDR1 MNHEY and CDR2 SVGEGT come from the germline V gene. The V end was cut by 0 bases, the J end by 5 bases, with 11 bases between. The CDR3 loop is CASSYSGASHEQYF. DNA for the CDR3: TGTGCCAGCAGTTACTCCGGGGCTAGCCACGAGCAGTACTTC.

The chain has TRBV7-2 and TRBJ2-1; D may be TRBD1 (6 bases). The germline V and J ends were trimmed by 5 bases and 2 bases, with 13 bases remaining between them. The CDR3 contains 15 residues. Per the germline V gene, CDR1 is SGHTA and CDR2 is FQGNSA. The CDR3 here is CASSRYREPYNEQFF. CDR3 nucleotides: TGTGCCAGCAGCCGTTACAGGGAGCCCTACAATGAGCAGTTCTTC.

The genes are TRBV6-5 and TRBJ2-6; D unclear. Between the trimmed V and J ends, which lost 6 bases and 1 base, there was a span of 7 bases. CDR3 size: 14 residues. Germline assignment: CDR1 MNHEY and CDR2 SVGAGI. CDR3 protein: CASRSPSGANVLTF. CDR3 DNA sequence: TGTGCCAGCAGGTCTCCTTCTGGGGCCAACGTCCTGACTTTC.

This clonotype was counted a few times. This chain uses TRBV6-1 with TRBJ2-7, with D perhaps TRBD1 (5 bases). This CDR3 has 14 residues. Trimming cost V 6 bases and J 0 bases, with 12 bases left between them. Per the germline V gene, CDR1 is MNHNS and CDR2 is SASEGT. In DNA, the CDR3 is TGTGCCAGCAGCCAGACAGTCCGCTCCTACGAGCAGTACTTC. Translated, it gives CASSQTVRSYEQYF.

The CDR3 loop is CASSYYGTHDSPLHF. CDR3 in DNA: TGTGCCAGCAGTTACTACGGGACTCATGATTCACCCCTCCACTTT. The chain has TRBV6-6 and TRBJ1-6, with D perhaps TRBD1 (5 bases). The CDR3 extends over 15 amino acids. V was clipped by 1 base and J by 8 bases, with 12 bases between them. Looked up from germline, CDR1 is MNHNY and CDR2 is SVGAGI (reference sequence).

The chain links TRBV6-2 or TRBV6-3 to TRBJ1-1; D uncertain. The ends were cut back, 1 base at V and 1 base at J, with 7 bases in the middle. CDR3 length: 14 residues. CDR1 is MNHEY, CDR2 SVGEGT, per germline. The DNA for the CDR3 is TGTGCCAGCAGTTACTTCCGCAGGAACACTGAAGCTTTCTTT. Its translation is CASSYFRRNTEAFF.

V and J are TRBV7-2 and TRBJ2-1; D remains unclear. Germline V gives CDR1 SGHTA, CDR2 FQGNSA. V shed 2 bases and J shed 0 bases, with 8 bases lying between them. The CDR3 contains 15 residues. Here the CDR3 reads CASSLSPSSYNEQFF. The CDR3 region has the DNA TGTGCCAGCAGCTTATCGCCTAGCTCCTACAATGAGCAGTTCTTC.

The rearrangement uses TRBV29-1 and TRBJ2-7; D perhaps matches TRBD1 (6 bases). Germline V CDR1 and CDR2: SQVTM, ANQGSEA. CDR3 length: 14 amino acids. Trimming shortened V by 2 bases and J by 4 bases, and 15 bases separated the two germline ends. The CDR3 is CSVEIGGRRYEQYF. The DNA of the CDR3 is TGCAGCGTTGAAATAGGGGGAAGAAGGTACGAGCAGTACTTC.

The gene calls are TRBV12-3 or TRBV12-4 and TRBJ1-6; D gene unclear. Deletions cut 3 bases from V and 4 bases from J, with 16 bases between. The CDR3 is made up of 17 amino acids. In DNA, the CDR3 is TGTGCCAGCAGTTTGGGCCGGCGATTGGGTTATAATTCACCCCTCCACTTT. This gives the protein CASSLGRRLGYNSPLHF.

V is TRBV7-3 and J is TRBJ2-2, with 9 bases that match TRBD1. CDR1 SGHTA and CDR2 FQGTGA come from the germline V gene. Trimming at V came to 5 bases and at J to 5 bases, leaving 6 bases not matched to a gene. The CDR3 length is 15 residues. The CDR3 reads CASSPGQGETGELFF. The CDR3 DNA reads as TGTGCCAGCAGCCCGGGACAGGGTGAAACCGGGGAGCTGTTTTTT.

The chain joins TRBV12-3 or TRBV12-4 to TRBJ2-2; D remains ambiguous. V was trimmed by 2 bases and J by 7 bases, leaving 14 bases between them. The CDR3 has 15 amino acids. CDR3 in DNA: TGTGCCAGCAGTTTATCCCGACGCCAAGGCGGGGAGCTGTTTTTT. Amino acid sequence: CASSLSRRQGGELFF.

A few counts support this clonotype. The chain uses TRBV29-1 and TRBJ2-7, with 7 bases fitting TRBD2. This CDR3 has 13 amino acids. V trimming: 1 base; J trimming: 3 bases; junction bases outside the gene matches: 3. Germline CDR1 SQVTM, CDR2 ANQGSEA. The CDR3 spells CSVEGGRGYEQYF. The CDR3 DNA sequence: TGCAGCGTTGAAGGCGGGAGAGGCTACGAGCAGTACTTC.

This clonotype was seen ten or more times. Compared with germline, one end of the junction differs, possibly owing to a read error. The rearrangement links TRBV6-2 or TRBV6-3 to TRBJ2-7, with no clear D. The CDR3 sequence is 11 residues long. CDR1 and CDR2 (germline): MNHEY, SVGEGT. CDR3 nucleotide sequence: TGTGCCAGCAGTTACTCCGACGAGCAGTACTTC. Translating it yields CASSYSDEQYF.

J is TRBJ2-7 and V is TRBV11-1, with 7 bases aligning to TRBD1. Germline CDR1 SGHAT, CDR2 FQDESV (reference sequence). Losses at the gene ends were 6 bases for V and 4 bases for J; bases not matched to a gene: 9. This CDR3 contains 14 residues. This chain's CDR3 is CASSQTGTVYEQYF. The CDR3 DNA follows: TGTGCCAGCAGTCAAACCGGGACAGTATACGAGCAGTACTTC.

This clonotype was seen more than once but under ten times. The chain joins TRBV2 to TRBJ2-1; 7 positions agree with TRBD2. CDR3 length equals 12 residues. From germline, CDR1 is SNHLY and CDR2 FYNNEI. Unmatched junction bases numbered 3, after V lost 7 bases and J lost 6 bases. The CDR3 coding sequence is TGTGCCAGCATATGGGGGGGCAATGAGCAGTTCTTC. Amino acids: CASIWGGNEQFF.

Only a few counts were recorded for this clonotype. This rearrangement joins TRBV21-1 to TRBJ1-5; no check of the table's D call, TRBD1, against the DNA was made. TRBV21-1 is a documented pseudogene. This CDR3 has 18 amino acids. CDR3 in DNA: TGTGCCAGCAGCAAAGACCTAAATGCCGACAGGGGTAATCAGCCCCAGCATTTT. This encodes CASSKDLNADRGNQPQHF.

This clonotype was seen many times. The DNA for the CDR3 is TGTGCCAGCTCACCCCCGCGTAGGACCCTCTCGAACACCGGGGAGCTGTTTTTT. Translated: CASSPPRRTLSNTGELFF. V usage is TRBV18 and J usage is TRBJ2-2, with D unclear. Between the trimmed V and J ends, which lost 3 bases and 0 bases, there was a span of 17 bases. This CDR3 is 18 amino acids long. CDR1 is KGHSH and CDR2 is LQKENI in the germline V gene.

This clonotype has a handful of counts. The V gene is TRBV10-1, the J gene TRBJ2-3; 7 bases map to TRBD1. This CDR3 has 15 residues. Germline assignment: CDR1 WNHNN and CDR2 SYGVQD (reference sequence). The J segment lost 2 bases and the V segment lost 6 bases, leaving 8 bases of the junction unmatched. The CDR3 region is CASSAGTATTDTQYF. In DNA form, the CDR3 reads TGCGCCAGCAGCGCCGGGACAGCCACCACAGATACGCAGTATTTT.

This clonotype was seen ten or more times. This chain links TRBV6-2 or TRBV6-3 with TRBJ2-7, with D possibly matching TRBD1 (6 bases). The CDR3 has 15 amino acids. V lost 7 bases and J 3 bases, leaving 19 bases between the germline ends. Germline-derived CDR1 and CDR2 are MNHEY and SVGEGT. CDR3 coding DNA: TGTGCCAGCACACCGAGGTCCCAGGGGCGCTACGAGCAGTACTTC. Protein: CASTPRSQGRYEQYF.

This clonotype showed up just a few times. V and J are TRBV7-3 and TRBJ2-3, with D unclear. This CDR3 is 13 amino acids long. V shed 5 bases and J shed 9 bases, with 15 bases lying between them. Germline CDR1 and CDR2: SGHTA and FQGTGA. The DNA of the CDR3 is TGTGCCAGCAGCACCCCCGGGTCGCCCACGCAGTATTTT. It is translated as CASSTPGSPTQYF.

This rearrangement joins TRBV12-3 or TRBV12-4 to TRBJ2-7; either TRBD1 or TRBD2 may fit D (5 bases each). CDR3 length: 13 residues. V lost 6 bases, J lost 3 bases, and 12 bases lay in between. The CDR3 here is CASRVSGHYEQYF. The CDR3 DNA follows: TGTGCCAGCAGGGTCTCGGGGCACTACGAGCAGTACTTC.